This T cell receptor beta chain was sequenced in a study of monozygotic twins with inflammatory bowel disease. Via template switching, UMIs carrying a 6-nucleotide sample barcode were introduced. TCRdb derives one entry per CDR3 protein from the 5' RACE reads, leaving out DNA. The sample data list more than 300,000 distinct CDR3 sequences. The CDR3 is 13 amino acids. CDR1 SQVTM and CDR2 ANQGSEA come from the germline V gene. The TCR was taken from a human donor with ulcerative colitis or Crohn's disease, or a healthy co-twin of an affected twin (not recorded which). The chain links TRBV29-1 to TRBJ1-1; with no DNA, the TCRdb D assignment of TRBD1 cannot be verified. Sequenced sample: blood. CDR3 region: CSVEDRVGTEAFF.